This entry lists 25 T cell receptor beta chains sequenced from one sample in a study of OX40 agonist ivuxolimab in advanced cancers. Sequenced by immunoSEQ multiplex PCR; TCRdb stores in-frame clones only, minus some. The repertoire holds roughly 80,000 clones, with roughly 90% as singletons. The material was CD4+ or CD8+ T cells sorted from blood, obtained in a trial of the OX40 agonist ivuxolimab. The origin of the receptors is an adult with an advanced solid tumor such as melanoma, head and neck, liver or kidney cancer.

This chain uses TRBV9 with TRBJ2-7; TRBD2 matches at 8 bases. CDR3 length: 14 residues. With V trimmed by 0 bases and J by 2 bases, 1 base remained unmatched. CDR1 and CDR2 (germline): SGDLS, YYNGEE. CDR3 in DNA: TGTGCCAGCAGCGTAGCGGGAGGGCCCTACGAGCAGTACTTC. Its translation: CASSVAGGPYEQYF.

Notes on this clone: One junction end disagrees with the germline gene, perhaps due to a read error. The CDR3 bases are TGCAGCGCTGAAGAGACCCAGTACTTC. Its protein is CSAEETQYF. The chain carries TRBV29-1 and TRBJ2-5; D is unresolved. The CDR3 has 9 residues. Germline V lookup: CDR1 SQVTM, CDR2 ANQGSEA.

CDR3 nucleotides: TGTGCCAGCTTCTCGGGACTGGTCTATGGCTACACCTTC. This codes for CASFSGLVYGYTF. This chain links TRBV6-1 with TRBJ1-2, with TRBD1 as a possible D gene (5 bases). This CDR3 spans 13 amino acids. Germline assignment: CDR1 MNHNS and CDR2 SASEGT. Trimming shortened V by 8 bases and J by 4 bases, and 14 bases separated the two germline ends.

The V and J genes are TRBV7-2 and TRBJ2-3; D uncertain. The CDR3 is 12 residues long. CDR1 and CDR2 from the germline V gene are SGHTA and FQGNSA. V lost 5 bases to trimming and J lost 4 bases, with 7 bases between them. The CDR3 spells CASSNRADTQYF. The CDR3 coding sequence is TGTGCCAGCAGCAATAGGGCAGATACGCAGTATTTT.

The V gene is TRBV10-2, the J gene TRBJ2-6; 11 nucleotides agree with TRBD2. V lost 6 bases, J lost 4 bases, and 11 bases stayed unmatched. From germline, CDR1 is WSHSY and CDR2 SAAADI. CDR3 length: 18 residues. As DNA, the CDR3 is TGCGCCAGCAGACCACTAGCGGGAGACCTTCTCGGGGCCAACGTCCTGACTTTC. As protein: CASRPLAGDLLGANVLTF.

The chain employs TRBV19 and TRBJ2-5; D is perhaps TRBD2 (6 bases). Deletions cut 6 bases from V and 2 bases from J, with 16 bases between. CDR1 and CDR2 from the germline V gene are LNHDA and SQIVND (reference sequence). The CDR3 length is 15 residues. CDR3 region: CASSKSWDWQETQYF. CDR3 nucleotide sequence: TGTGCCAGTAGCAAATCCTGGGACTGGCAAGAGACCCAGTACTTC.

The CDR3 here is CASSFSGLNHAFF. For the CDR3, the DNA is TGTGCCAGCAGTTTCTCCGGTTTAAACCATGCTTTCTTT. This rearrangement joins TRBV27 to TRBJ1-1; D unresolved. The V gene lost 3 bases and the J gene lost 11 bases, with 16 bases spanning the gap. The CDR3 covers 13 residues. Germline values: CDR1 MNHEY, CDR2 SMNVEV (reference sequence).

The sample holds a few counts of this clone. V is TRBV6-1 and J is TRBJ1-1; D gene ambiguous. CDR1 is MNHNS, CDR2 SASEGT, per germline. CDR3 size: 13 residues. V was trimmed by 2 bases and J by 1 base, leaving 5 bases between them. CDR3 protein: CASSENGNTEAFF. CDR3 nucleotide sequence: TGTGCCAGCAGTGAAAACGGGAACACTGAAGCTTTCTTT.

The chain is built from TRBV15 and TRBJ2-1, with D hard to call. Germline CDR1 and CDR2: LNHNV and YYDKDF (reference sequence). V was trimmed by 1 base and J by 7 bases, leaving 11 bases between them. The CDR3 sequence is 14 residues long. The CDR3 here is CATSRGRDGNEQFF. In DNA form, the CDR3 reads TGTGCCACCAGCAGAGGCCGAGATGGGAATGAGCAGTTCTTC.

The chain uses TRBV28 and TRBJ1-2, with 10 bases lining up with TRBD1. Germline CDR1 reads MDHEN; CDR2 reads SYDVKM. V was pared by 3 bases and J by 4 bases, with 8 bases of the junction left unmatched. This CDR3 has 16 amino acids. In DNA form, the CDR3 reads TGTGCCAGCAGTTTGGGGACAGGGGACTTTTTCTATGGCTACACCTTC. This encodes CASSLGTGDFFYGYTF.

This chain links TRBV28 with TRBJ1-5; the match to TRBD1 covers 9 bases. The V gene's germline CDR1 is MDHEN and CDR2 SYDVKM. CDR3 length equals 15 residues. The trim removed 5 bases at V and 2 bases at J, leaving 4 bases unmatched. CDR3 sequence reads: CASSRDRVGNQPQHF. The CDR3, as DNA: TGTGCCAGCAGTAGGGACAGGGTGGGCAATCAGCCCCAGCATTTT. Using reference TRBV28 and TRBJ1-5 for the parts outside the CDR3, the full variable domain is DVKVTQSSRYLVKRTGEKVFLECVQDMDHENMFWYRQDPGLGLRLIYFSYDVKMKEKGDIPEGYSVSREKKERFSLILESASTNQTSMYLCASSRDRVGNQPQHFGDGTRLSIL.

V usage is TRBV28 and J usage is TRBJ2-3; D may be TRBD2 (5 bases). V lost 6 bases and J lost 1, with 14 bases in between. Germline assignment: CDR1 MDHEN and CDR2 SYDVKM. This CDR3 has 15 residues. The CDR3 protein is CASRLREKGTDTQYF. CDR3 DNA: TGTGCCAGCAGGTTACGGGAAAAGGGCACAGATACGCAGTATTTT.

V and J are TRBV11-1 and TRBJ2-1; 8 positions agree with TRBD1. The germline V gene has CDR1 SGHAT and CDR2 FQDESV (reference sequence). The CDR3 is 15 residues long. Trimming took 7 bases from V and 1 from J; bases not matched to a gene: 6. The CDR3 DNA reads TGTGCCAGCACCAGGGGGACAGGTTCCTACAATGAGCAGTTCTTC. Protein product: CASTRGTGSYNEQFF.

V and J are TRBV5-8 and TRBJ2-1; 14 bases are shared with TRBD2. The germline V gene encodes CDR1 SGHTS and CDR2 YDEGEE. V was pared by 7 bases and J by 9 bases, with 9 bases of the junction left unmatched. This CDR3 is built from 15 residues. DNA for the CDR3: TGTGCCAGCCGGTTGGGACTAGCGGGAGACGGTGAGCAGTTCTTC. Translating it yields CASRLGLAGDGEQFF.

The V gene is TRBV4-1, the J gene TRBJ2-7; weak D call: TRBD2 (5 bases). The CDR3 loop spans 15 amino acids. V dropped 4 bases and J dropped 0 bases, with 13 bases sitting between them. CDR1 MGHRA and CDR2 YSYEKL come from the germline V gene. Written as DNA, the CDR3 is TGCGCCAGCAGCCGCCAAGAGGGCCTCTCCTACGAGCAGTACTTC. Its translation is CASSRQEGLSYEQYF.

CDR3 DNA: TGTGCCAGCAGTTCCATCGACAGGGGGGGGCAGCCCCAGCATTTT. Translated: CASSSIDRGGQPQHF. This chain connects TRBV27 to TRBJ1-5; the match to TRBD1 covers 9 bases. This CDR3 comprises 15 residues. Trimming at V came to 4 bases and at J to 7 bases, leaving 8 bases not matched to a gene. Germline CDR1 is MNHEY and CDR2 is SMNVEV (reference sequence).

The chain employs TRBV7-9 and TRBJ2-5; the D gene is possibly TRBD2 (5 bases). CDR1 and CDR2 from the germline V gene are SEHNR and FQNEAQ (reference sequence). This CDR3 comprises 15 residues. Trimming removed 2 bases at V and 1 base at J, with 11 bases between. The CDR3 sequence is CASSLTGVIQETQYF. In DNA, the CDR3 is TGTGCCAGCAGCTTAACCGGGGTTATCCAAGAGACCCAGTACTTC.

The chain is built from TRBV28 and TRBJ2-7, with D possibly matching TRBD1 (7 bases). CDR3 length equals 15 residues. V was trimmed by 1 base and J by 3 bases, leaving 13 bases between them. The germline gives CDR1 MDHEN, CDR2 SYDVKM. CDR3 sequence reads: CASSLFRGRGYEQYF. In DNA form, the CDR3 reads TGTGCCAGCAGTTTATTTAGGGGGCGGGGCTACGAGCAGTACTTC.

CDR3 coding DNA: TGTGCCAGCAGCTCCGGGTCGTTAAGCAATCAGCCCCAGCATTTT. Encoded protein: CASSSGSLSNQPQHF. This rearrangement joins TRBV7-8 to TRBJ1-5; D call uncertain. V shed 4 bases and J shed 1 base, with 11 bases lying between them. The CDR3 covers 15 residues. Germline CDR1 is SGHVS and CDR2 is FQNEAQ.

The rearrangement uses TRBV7-8 and TRBJ2-3, with 11 bases fitting TRBD2. The CDR3 covers 18 residues. In germline, CDR1 is SGHVS, CDR2 FQNEAQ. J was trimmed by 8 bases and V by 3 bases; bases with no gene match: 16. CDR3 region: CASSFRGLADPSFSTQYF. CDR3 DNA sequence: TGTGCCAGCAGCTTCCGGGGACTAGCGGACCCCTCGTTTAGTACGCAGTATTTT.

The CDR3 region is CASSLQGLAVNSYEQYF. In DNA form, the CDR3 reads TGTGCCAGTAGTCTTCAGGGCCTAGCGGTTAACTCCTACGAGCAGTACTTC. The V call is TRBV19, the J call TRBJ2-7; 7 positions match TRBD2. The germline CDR1 and CDR2 sequences are LNHDA and SQIVND (reference sequence). The CDR3 covers 17 residues. V shed 5 bases, J shed 0 bases, and the junction held 13 bases outside the gene matches.

The chain uses TRBV6-5 and TRBJ2-2; no clear D. CDR1 MNHEY and CDR2 SVGAGI come from the germline V gene. Trimming cost V 0 bases and J 2 bases, with 1 base left between them. The CDR3 has 13 amino acids. DNA for the CDR3: TGTGCCAGCAGTTACTCCAACACCGGGGAGCTGTTTTTT. Its translation is CASSYSNTGELFF.

V gene TRBV27 combines with J gene TRBJ1-5; 8 bases are shared with TRBD1. This CDR3 contains 14 residues. Germline V gene data show CDR1 as MNHEY and CDR2 as SMNVEV (reference sequence). V lost 9 bases and J lost 2; bases outside the gene matches: 6. CDR3 residues: CASKPGQGNQPQHF. CDR3 coding DNA: TGTGCCAGTAAACCGGGACAGGGCAATCAGCCCCAGCATTTT.

For this clone: Germline and junction disagree at one end, which may indicate a read error. V is TRBV5-4 and J is TRBJ2-5, with 7 bases matching TRBD1. Germline CDR1 is SGHNT and CDR2 is YYREEE (reference sequence). CDR3 size: 17 residues. The CDR3 loop reads CASSQEWPQGSQETQYF. The CDR3 bases are TGCGCCAGCAGCCAAGAGTGGCCACAGGGGTCCCAAGAGACCCAGTACTTC.

The rearrangement links TRBV5-1 to TRBJ1-4, with a tentative D call TRBD1 (5 bases). V was pared by 4 bases and J by 1 base, with 14 bases between. CDR3 size: 16 residues. Per the germline V gene, CDR1 is SGHRS and CDR2 is YFSETQ. The CDR3 DNA follows: TGCGCCAGCAGCCTTCCGTCGGGGGGAACTAATGAAAAACTGTTTTTT. Translated: CASSLPSGGTNEKLFF.